The T cell receptor (beta chain) described here comes from a study of blood T cells in healthy people across ages (dated by TCRdb to between 2015 and 2017). Turning to the overall study: In model experiments, template switching captured roughly one uniquely barcoded TCR beta cDNA molecule for every two T cells. To track age-related changes in TCR beta repertoire diversity, the study relied on deep sequencing normalized with unique cDNA molecular identifiers. Donors were grouped into four age groups: young (average approximately 15 years), middle-aged (around 39), aged (around 56) and long-lived (approximately 78). To avoid experimental bias, donors of different ages were spread randomly across the sequencing lanes. Two additional independent replicas of 1 million unique cDNA reads from the same blood draw were analyzed for two donors (one aged 18 to 30 and one aged 80 or older).

The CDR3 numbers 12 residues from cysteine through phenylalanine. The CDR3 DNA has 36 bases and is translated from base 1. Taken from the germline V gene (reference sequence), the CDR1 and CDR2 loops are DFQATT and SNEGSKA. The roughly 39 donors, aged roughly 6 to 90 years, were systemically healthy Caucasian individuals from Russia. Ten milliliters of peripheral blood were drawn from each donor into EDTA-treated Vacutainer tubes. Ficoll-Paque density-gradient centrifugation was used to isolate PBMCs, with at least 7 million obtained per sample. Total RNA, at least 5.5 micrograms per sample, was extracted from PBMCs with Trizol reagent. Naive CD45RAhigh/CD27high T cell percentages were measured by flow cytometry on a PBMC aliquot from every donor. Libraries came from 5' RACE. Sequencing took place on an Illumina HiSeq 2500. A second PCR of roughly 6 to 12 cycles was run with a J-beta primer mix and a sample-barcoded 5' primer. A template-switch 5' adaptor carrying 12 random nucleotides introduced a unique molecular identifier onto each TCR beta cDNA molecule. At least 2.5 million CDR3-containing paired-end reads were obtained from each sample. The Mint cDNA synthesis kit, primed by a TRBC-specific oligonucleotide, was used to synthesize first-strand cDNA from all RNA. Following uracil-DNA glycosylase treatment, all cDNA underwent a first 18-cycle PCR with the universal primers M1SS and BC2_uni_R. On the study's bioinformatics: For normalization, 1 million high-quality reads were randomly selected from each sample, with every read carrying a distinct molecular identifier. Instead of being binned into consensus sequences, reads with shared molecular identifiers were discarded. MiTCR, with a Q25 quality threshold and the strictest error-elimination algorithm, was used for CDR3 identification, clonotype clustering and error correction. A nonparametric unseen species model with Euler transformation was used to estimate a lower bound on total TCR beta diversity. In-frame beta chains were kept once TCRdb had trimmed the public reads at Q25 with fastp and called clones with MiXCR. Entries are consolidated by CDR3 protein sequence, retaining the most common genes and DNA. It is TCRdb's table, rather than the study itself, that gives the V and J calls and clone size. In all, the sample holds about 1 million distinct CDR3 sequences, and 40% to 55% of those were seen once. Under 20% of the sample comes from the top ten.

As concerns this clonotype: What this receptor recognizes is not known. No much larger clone exists at a distance of one base, and base qualities are not known.

Study-level results and caveats: Estimates of total diversity based on one million sequenced T cells were regarded as lower bounds and as underestimates. The long-lived group showed more naive CD4+ T cells, fewer expanded clones and increased TCR diversity than the aged group, suggesting age selection. Because donor CMV infection status was unknown, age-related changes in expanded clonotypes were potentially confounded. As age increased, observed TCR beta diversity per million T cells dropped in a roughly linear way, and a significant reduction was already evident by age about 40. A strong correlation was found between observed TCR beta diversity and the percentage of naive T cells measured by flow cytometry. Bulk unsorted PBMC profiling prevented conclusive comparison of naive and antigen-experienced compartments.

The sequencing input was blood. The receptor comes from a woman in her sixties or seventies in good health. Rearrangement joined TRBV20-1 to TRBJ2-5, with the D gene call left open. The end of the DNA is better explained by TRBJ2-7, so the J call may be wrong. The CDR3 here reads CSATVDPGEQYF. The bases read TGCAGTGCTACAGTAGACCCCGGCGAGCAGTACTTC.